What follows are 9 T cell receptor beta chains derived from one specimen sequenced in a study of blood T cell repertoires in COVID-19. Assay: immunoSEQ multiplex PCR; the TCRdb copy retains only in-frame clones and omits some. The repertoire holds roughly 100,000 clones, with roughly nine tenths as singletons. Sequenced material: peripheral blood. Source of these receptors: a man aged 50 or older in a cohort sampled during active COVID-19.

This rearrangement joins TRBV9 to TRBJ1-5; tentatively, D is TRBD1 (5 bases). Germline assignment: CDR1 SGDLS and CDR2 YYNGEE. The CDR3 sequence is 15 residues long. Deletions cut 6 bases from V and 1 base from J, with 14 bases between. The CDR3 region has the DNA TGTGCCAGCATGCGGCAGACAGCGAGCAATCAGCCCCAGCATTTT. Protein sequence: CASMRQTASNQPQHF.

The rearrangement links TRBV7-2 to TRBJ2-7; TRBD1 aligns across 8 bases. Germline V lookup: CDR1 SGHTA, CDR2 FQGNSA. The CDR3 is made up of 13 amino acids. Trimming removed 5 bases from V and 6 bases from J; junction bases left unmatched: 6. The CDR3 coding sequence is TGTGCCAGCAGCCAGACAGGGGCGGGCGAGCAGTACTTC. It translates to CASSQTGAGEQYF.

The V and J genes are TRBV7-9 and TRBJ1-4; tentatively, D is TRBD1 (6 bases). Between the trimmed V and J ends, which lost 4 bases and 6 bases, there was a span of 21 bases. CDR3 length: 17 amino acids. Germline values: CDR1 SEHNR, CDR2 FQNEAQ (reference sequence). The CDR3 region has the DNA TGTGCCAGCAGCTCCCAGAGGACGGGCGCAGGGGATGAAAAACTGTTTTTT. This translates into CASSSQRTGAGDEKLFF.

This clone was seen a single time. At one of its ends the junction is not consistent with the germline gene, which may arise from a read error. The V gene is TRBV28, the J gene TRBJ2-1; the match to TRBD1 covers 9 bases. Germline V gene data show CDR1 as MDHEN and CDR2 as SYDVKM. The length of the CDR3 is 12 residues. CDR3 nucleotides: TGTGCCAGCAGTTTCAAAGACAGGGGGGAGGTCTTC. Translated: CASSFKDRGEVF.

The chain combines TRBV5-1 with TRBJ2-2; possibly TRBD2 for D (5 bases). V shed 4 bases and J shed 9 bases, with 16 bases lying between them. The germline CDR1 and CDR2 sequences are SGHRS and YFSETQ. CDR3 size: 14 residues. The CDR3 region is CASSPDEGSRELFF. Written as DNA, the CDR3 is TGCGCCAGCAGCCCCGATGAAGGGAGTCGGGAGCTGTTTTTT. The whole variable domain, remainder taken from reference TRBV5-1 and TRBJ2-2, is KAGVTQTPRYLIKTRGQQVTLSCSPISGHRSVSWYQQTPGQGLQFLFEYFSETQRNKGNFPGRFSGRQFSNSRSEMNVSTLELGDSALYLCASSPDEGSRELFFGEGSRLTVL.

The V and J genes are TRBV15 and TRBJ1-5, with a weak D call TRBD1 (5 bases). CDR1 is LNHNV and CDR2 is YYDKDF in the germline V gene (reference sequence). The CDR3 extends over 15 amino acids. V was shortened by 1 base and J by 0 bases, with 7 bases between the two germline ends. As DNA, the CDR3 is TGTGCCACCAGCAGAGTGACAGATAGCAATCAGCCCCAGCATTTT. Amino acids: CATSRVTDSNQPQHF.

For the CDR3, the DNA is TGTGCCAGTAGTATTATGGAGACCCAGTACTTC. It encodes CASSIMETQYF. The rearrangement uses TRBV19 and TRBJ2-5; D gene uncertain. The length of the CDR3 is 11 residues. In germline, CDR1 is LNHDA, CDR2 SQIVND (reference sequence). Deletions cut 3 bases from V and 5 bases from J, with 4 bases between.

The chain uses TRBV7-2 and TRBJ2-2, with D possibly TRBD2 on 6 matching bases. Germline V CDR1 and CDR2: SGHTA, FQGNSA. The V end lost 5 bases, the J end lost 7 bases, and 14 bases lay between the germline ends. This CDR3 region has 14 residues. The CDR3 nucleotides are TGTGCCAGCAGCCACGGAGGGGTAGGCGGGGAGCTGTTTTTT. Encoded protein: CASSHGGVGGELFF.

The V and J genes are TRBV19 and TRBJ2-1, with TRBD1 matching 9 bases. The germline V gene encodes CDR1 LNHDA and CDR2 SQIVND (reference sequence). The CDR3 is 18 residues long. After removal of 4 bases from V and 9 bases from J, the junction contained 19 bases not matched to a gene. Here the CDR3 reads CASSTAKIPGQGMGEQFF. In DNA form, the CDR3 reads TGTGCCAGTAGTACAGCGAAGATCCCGGGACAGGGAATGGGTGAGCAGTTCTTC.